Following are 10 T cell receptor beta chains from one sample sequenced in a study of T cell responses to AZD1222 COVID-19 vaccine. Clones were read by immunoSEQ multiplex PCR, and TCRdb kept only the in-frame ones, dropping some. The sample shows about 100,000 clones, around 84% of them seen only once. The material was peripheral blood, obtained on day 0 of AZD1222 vaccination. Every receptor here comes from an adult in good health.

The chain combines TRBV19 with TRBJ1-5; D is ambiguous. V lost 5 bases to trimming and J lost 2 bases, with 4 bases between them. Germline V gene sequence: CDR1 LNHDA, CDR2 SQIVND (reference sequence). This CDR3 is built from 12 residues. The CDR3 DNA reads as TGTGCCAGTAGTTACGGCAATCAGCCCCAGCATTTT. Its translation is CASSYGNQPQHF.

Worth noting for this clone: The sample has other DNA sequences that encode this CDR3 too. The chain is built from TRBV5-1 and TRBJ1-1; D is ambiguous. CDR1 is SGHRS and CDR2 is YFSETQ in the germline V gene. This CDR3 comprises 13 residues. V was trimmed by 0 bases and J by 1 base, leaving 4 bases between them. In nucleotides, the CDR3 is TGCGCCAGCAGCTTGGGCGGGAACACTGAAGCTTTCTTT. It yields the protein CASSLGGNTEAFF.

V is TRBV28 and J is TRBJ2-1; no definite D call. The CDR3 runs to 14 residues. The germline CDR1 and CDR2 sequences are MDHEN and SYDVKM. Trimming left V 4 bases short and J 7 bases short, with 14 bases between. CDR3 in DNA: TGTGCCAGCAGTTCCGGCCCATCCAGAAATGAGCAGTTCTTC. Translated, it gives CASSSGPSRNEQFF.

This rearrangement joins TRBV9 to TRBJ1-3; a weak D match, TRBD1 (5 bases). This CDR3 region has 15 residues. Germline lookup yields CDR1 SGDLS and CDR2 YYNGEE. V gave up 4 bases and J gave up 7 bases, with 18 bases separating them. The CDR3 sequence is CASSLVGDVGNTIYF. The CDR3 DNA reads as TGTGCCAGCAGCTTGGTGGGGGATGTCGGTAACACCATATATTTT.

The chain has TRBV5-8 and TRBJ1-6; weak D call: TRBD1 (5 bases). V lost 0 bases and J lost 14, with 9 bases in between. This CDR3 has 12 residues. Per germline, CDR1 SGHTS and CDR2 YDEGEE. CDR3 nucleotide sequence: TGTGCCAGCAGCTTGGTAGGGGAATCCCTCCACTTT. Translated, it gives CASSLVGESLHF.

This chain connects TRBV19 to TRBJ1-1; 12 positions match TRBD1. Germline trimming cut 6 bases from V and 11 bases from J; bases unmatched to any gene: 7. Germline CDR1 is LNHDA and CDR2 is SQIVND (reference sequence). The CDR3 sequence is 13 residues long. The CDR3, as DNA: TGTGCCAGTAGGAGTGGGACAGGGGGCTCGGCTTTCTTT. Translating gives CASRSGTGGSAFF.

V is TRBV30 and J is TRBJ1-4, with 7 bases lining up with TRBD1. Germline CDR1 reads GTSNPN; CDR2 reads SVGIG (reference sequence). V was clipped by 0 bases and J by 7 bases; unmatched bases: 11. The CDR3 runs to 16 residues. CDR3 loop: CAWSVGSAGGGEKLFF. The DNA for the CDR3 is TGTGCCTGGAGTGTAGGCTCGGCAGGGGGTGGTGAAAAACTGTTTTTT.

The chain uses TRBV10-1 and TRBJ2-7; D possibly corresponds to TRBD2 (5 bases). This CDR3 comprises 16 residues. CDR1 WNHNN and CDR2 SYGVQD come from the germline V gene (reference sequence). Trimming took 2 bases from V and 2 from J, leaving 16 bases between them. CDR3 sequence: CASSEPKLTSPYEQYF. Written as DNA, the CDR3 is TGCGCCAGCAGTGAGCCCAAACTTACTAGTCCCTACGAGCAGTACTTC.

The chain carries TRBV6-5 and TRBJ1-1; possibly TRBD1 for D (5 bases). The V end lost 7 bases, the J end lost 1 base, and 10 bases lay between the germline ends. CDR3 size: 13 residues. CDR1 and CDR2 from the germline V gene are MNHEY and SVGAGI. This chain's CDR3 is CASIPGPNTEAFF. The CDR3 DNA reads as TGTGCCAGCATCCCGGGGCCGAACACTGAAGCTTTCTTT.

This clone was detected a few times. J is TRBJ2-5 and V is TRBV4-2; D is perhaps TRBD1 or TRBD2 (5 bases each). Germline CDR1 LGHNA, CDR2 YNFKEQ. This CDR3 is built from 16 residues. With 0 bases removed from V and 2 bases from J, the gap between germline ends came to 13 bases. The CDR3 sequence is CASSQDTGAGQETQYF. The DNA of the CDR3 is TGTGCCAGCAGCCAAGATACCGGGGCAGGACAAGAGACCCAGTACTTC.